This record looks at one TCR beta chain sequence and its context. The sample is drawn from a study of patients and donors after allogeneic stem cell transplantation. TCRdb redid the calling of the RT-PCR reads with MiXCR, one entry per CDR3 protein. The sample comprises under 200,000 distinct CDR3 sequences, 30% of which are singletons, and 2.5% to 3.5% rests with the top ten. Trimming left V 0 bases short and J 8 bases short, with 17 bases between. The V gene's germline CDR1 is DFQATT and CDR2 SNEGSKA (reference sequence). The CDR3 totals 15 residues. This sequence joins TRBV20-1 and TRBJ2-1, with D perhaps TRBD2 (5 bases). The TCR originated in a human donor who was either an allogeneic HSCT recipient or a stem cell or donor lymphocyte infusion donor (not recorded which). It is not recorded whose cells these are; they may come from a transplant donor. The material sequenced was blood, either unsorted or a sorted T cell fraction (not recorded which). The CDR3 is CSAREDYHLWDEQFF. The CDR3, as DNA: TGCAGTGCTAGAGAAGACTACCATCTTTGGGATGAGCAGTTCTTC.